Each of the 29 T cell receptor beta chains below was sequenced from the same sample in a study of cytomegalovirus exposure and HLA in healthy donors. Vbeta (60) and Jbeta (13) primers were used in the PCR. The data were produced by immunoSEQ multiplex PCR, yet TCRdb's version contains in-frame clones alone and is incomplete. This sample's table reports around 78,000 clones. The sequenced material came from PBMCs. The receptors shown here come from a man between 18 and 35 years old in good health and CMV-seropositive.

The chain carries TRBV5-6 and TRBJ1-1; unclear D gene. The CDR3 has 15 residues. Germline CDR1 and CDR2: SGHDT and YYEEEE. V was trimmed by 4 bases and J by 2 bases, leaving 15 bases between them. DNA of the CDR3: TGTGCCAGCAGCCCTTTGGGCCCGGTCAACACTGAAGCTTTCTTT. Residues: CASSPLGPVNTEAFF.

The chain combines TRBV18 with TRBJ2-3; tentative D call: TRBD2 (5 bases). This CDR3 spans 15 amino acids. V was cut by 0 bases and J by 5 bases, with 12 bases left in between. CDR1 is KGHSH and CDR2 is LQKENI in the germline V gene. The CDR3 DNA reads as TGTGCCAGCTCACCACCTAGATCCGAGGGAGATACGCAGTATTTT. It is translated as CASSPPRSEGDTQYF.

The gene calls are TRBV19 and TRBJ1-3; 9 nucleotides line up with TRBD1. Per the germline V gene, CDR1 is LNHDA and CDR2 is SQIVND (reference sequence). J lost 4 bases, V lost 5 bases, and 9 bases had no gene match. The length of the CDR3 is 16 residues. DNA of the CDR3: TGTGCCAGTAGTCTACCCGGGACAGGGTCCGGAAACACCATATATTTT. The encoded protein is CASSLPGTGSGNTIYF.

This rearrangement joins TRBV28 to TRBJ1-5; D is perhaps TRBD1 (6 bases). Trimming removed 7 bases from V and 2 bases from J, with 18 bases in between. This CDR3 spans 16 amino acids. CDR1 is MDHEN and CDR2 is SYDVKM in the germline V gene. CDR3 sequence (DNA): TGTGCCAGCATCCTTAGGGGGAAGGGGCGCAATCAGCCCCAGCATTTT. As protein: CASILRGKGRNQPQHF.

The gene calls are TRBV9 and TRBJ2-1; 9 bases align to TRBD2. CDR3 size: 15 residues. Looked up from germline, CDR1 is SGDLS and CDR2 is YYNGEE. Trimming at V came to 2 bases and at J to 7 bases, leaving 7 bases not matched to a gene. This CDR3 reads CASSVTSGPRNEQFF. The CDR3 DNA reads as TGTGCCAGCAGCGTCACTAGCGGGCCTCGAAATGAGCAGTTCTTC.

The chain carries TRBV4-1 and TRBJ2-1; TRBD1 is a possible D gene (6 bases). Germline values: CDR1 MGHRA, CDR2 YSYEKL. CDR3 length: 14 residues. Trimming pared 3 bases from V and 3 bases from J, leaving 9 bases between. CDR3 in amino acids: CASSHDRNYNEQFF. CDR3 nucleotides: TGCGCCAGCAGCCATGACAGGAACTACAATGAGCAGTTCTTC.

V gene TRBV28 combines with J gene TRBJ2-1, with D possibly TRBD2 on 6 matching bases. Trimming shortened V by 1 base and J by 9 bases, and 16 bases separated the two germline ends. Per germline, CDR1 MDHEN and CDR2 SYDVKM. There are 15 residues in the CDR3. The chain's CDR3 is CASSLFGTQYGEQFF. In DNA form, the CDR3 reads TGTGCCAGCAGTTTATTCGGGACTCAATACGGTGAGCAGTTCTTC.

The chain recombines TRBV2 with TRBJ1-4; 9 nucleotides match TRBD1. Germline trimming cut 4 bases from V and 8 bases from J; bases unmatched to any gene: 8. Per germline, CDR1 SNHLY and CDR2 FYNNEI. The CDR3 spans 15 residues. The CDR3 is CASSARTGAREKLFF. In DNA form, the CDR3 reads TGTGCCAGCAGTGCAAGGACAGGGGCGAGGGAAAAACTGTTTTTT.

This chain joins TRBV18 and TRBJ2-3; 9 nucleotides align to TRBD2. The CDR3 loop spans 15 amino acids. V shed 3 bases, J shed 2 bases, and the junction held 3 bases outside the gene matches. Germline V gene lookup returns CDR1 KGHSH and CDR2 LQKENI. The CDR3 spells CASSPLAGNTDTQYF. For the CDR3, the DNA is TGTGCCAGCTCACCCCTAGCGGGGAACACAGATACGCAGTATTTT.

J is TRBJ1-5 and V is TRBV5-6, with a weak D call TRBD1 (6 bases). This CDR3 has 15 residues. V shed 2 bases and J shed 2 bases, with 11 bases lying between them. Looked up from germline, CDR1 is SGHDT and CDR2 is YYEEEE. CDR3 DNA sequence: TGTGCCAGCAGCTTCGGGGGGCTGGGCAATCAGCCCCAGCATTTT. This sequence encodes CASSFGGLGNQPQHF.

The V gene is TRBV6-4, the J gene TRBJ1-1; 7 bases align to TRBD1. The CDR3 sequence is 15 residues long. The V gene's germline CDR1 is MRHNA and CDR2 SNTAGT. The V segment lost 6 bases and the J segment 5 bases; nucleotides outside the gene matches: 12. This CDR3 reads CASRHRQGGETEAFF. The CDR3 coding sequence is TGTGCCAGCAGGCACCGACAGGGTGGGGAGACTGAAGCTTTCTTT.

With respect to this clone: Additional DNA sequences in this sample encode the identical CDR3. The genes are TRBV5-1 and TRBJ2-7; maybe TRBD2 (5 bases). The CDR3 contains 14 residues. Trimming stripped 0 bases from V and 5 bases from J, with 12 bases between. Germline CDR1 SGHRS, CDR2 YFSETQ. The CDR3 sequence is CASSLVGPGDEQYF. The CDR3 DNA follows: TGCGCCAGCAGCTTGGTGGGCCCCGGGGACGAGCAGTACTTC. The full variable domain, with the rest looked up from reference TRBV5-1 and TRBJ2-7, is KAGVTQTPRYLIKTRGQQVTLSCSPISGHRSVSWYQQTPGQGLQFLFEYFSETQRNKGNFPGRFSGRQFSNSRSEMNVSTLELGDSALYLCASSLVGPGDEQYFGPGTRLTVT.

The CDR3 DNA sequence: TGTGCCAGCAGTGAAAGGGGAACAGGGATTAATGAAAAACTGTTTTTT. It translates to CASSERGTGINEKLFF. The chain is built from TRBV2 and TRBJ1-4; D perhaps matches TRBD1 (6 bases). Trimming shortened V by 2 bases and J by 4 bases, and 14 bases separated the two germline ends. Germline loops: CDR1 SNHLY, CDR2 FYNNEI. CDR3 size: 16 residues.

This chain connects TRBV4-1 to TRBJ1-2; a possible D gene is TRBD1 (6 bases). This CDR3 is 13 amino acids long. Germline loops: CDR1 MGHRA, CDR2 YSYEKL. Trimming removed 2 bases at V and 4 bases at J, with 8 bases between. The CDR3 bases are TGCGCCAGCAGCCAACAGGGGACCTATGGCTACACCTTC. It codes for CASSQQGTYGYTF.

This sequence joins TRBV27 and TRBJ2-5; TRBD2 is a possible D gene (6 bases). Germline V gene lookup returns CDR1 MNHEY and CDR2 SMNVEV (reference sequence). This CDR3 is 13 amino acids long. V was trimmed by 6 bases and J by 5 bases, leaving 13 bases between them. The CDR3 DNA sequence: TGTGCCAGCAGCTCGGGGGAGTTGGAGACCCAGTACTTC. It translates to CASSSGELETQYF.

The chain employs TRBV11-2 and TRBJ1-3; D not certain. The CDR3 length is 13 residues. The V gene lost 1 base and the J gene lost 10 bases, with 11 bases spanning the gap. Germline V gene sequence: CDR1 SGHAT, CDR2 FQNNGV. CDR3 sequence (DNA): TGTGCCAGCAGCTTAGCGCCGCCCGGTACCATATATTTT. As protein: CASSLAPPGTIYF. The full variable domain, its missing parts supplied by reference TRBV11-2 and TRBJ1-3, is EAGVAQSPRYKIIEKRQSVAFWCNPISGHATLYWYQQILGQGPKLLIQFQNNGVVDDSQLPKDRFSAERLKGVDSTLKIQPAKLEDSAVYLCASSLAPPGTIYFGEGSWLTVV.

The chain employs TRBV5-1 and TRBJ1-3, with D unresolved. Trimming took off 0 bases at V and 0 bases at J, with 10 bases between the two ends. There are 16 residues in the CDR3. Germline CDR1 reads SGHRS; CDR2 reads YFSETQ. The CDR3 DNA is TGCGCCAGCAGCTTGGAGTTACTGAGCTCTGGAAACACCATATATTTT. It yields the protein CASSLELLSSGNTIYF.

The chain's CDR3 is CASTSRTENTGELFF. The CDR3 region has the DNA TGTGCCAGCACGTCGAGGACAGAGAACACCGGGGAGCTGTTTTTT. V usage is TRBV6-1 and J usage is TRBJ2-2, with a weak D call TRBD1 (6 bases). The germline V and J ends were trimmed by 7 bases and 1 base, with 13 bases remaining between them. The germline V gene has CDR1 MNHNS and CDR2 SASEGT. The CDR3 loop spans 15 amino acids.

The chain carries TRBV11-2 and TRBJ1-4; a weak D match, TRBD1 (6 bases). The CDR3 extends over 14 amino acids. V was trimmed by 0 bases and J by 13 bases, leaving 15 bases between them. CDR1 SGHAT and CDR2 FQNNGV come from the germline V gene. The CDR3 DNA sequence: TGTGCCAGCAGCTTAGATGTTCAGGGGAGACGACTGTTTTTT. It specifies CASSLDVQGRRLFF.

The J gene is TRBJ1-1, the V gene TRBV5-1, with D unclear. V was pared by 1 base and J by 4 bases, with 8 bases between. Per the germline V gene, CDR1 is SGHRS and CDR2 is YFSETQ. The CDR3 has 13 residues. The CDR3 DNA is TGCGCCAGCAGCTTGATGGACTCCACTGAAGCTTTCTTT. This codes for CASSLMDSTEAFF.

The V and J genes are TRBV6-1 and TRBJ1-6; D is unresolved. Between the trimmed V and J ends, which lost 0 bases and 10 bases, there was a span of 10 bases. The germline V gene has CDR1 MNHNS and CDR2 SASEGT. CDR3 length: 14 residues. CDR3 sequence (DNA): TGTGCCAGCAGTGAAGCGGGTGGAGGATCACCCCTCCACTTT. Translation: CASSEAGGGSPLHF.

V and J are TRBV28 and TRBJ2-6; maybe TRBD1 (5 bases). Germline-derived CDR1 and CDR2 are MDHEN and SYDVKM. There are 15 residues in the CDR3. Trimming pared 6 bases from V and 0 bases from J, leaving 9 bases between. In nucleotides, the CDR3 is TGTGCCAGCAGGAAAACAGGCTCTGGGGCCAACGTCCTGACTTTC. Its protein is CASRKTGSGANVLTF.

The rearrangement uses TRBV4-2 and TRBJ1-1; no clear D. The CDR3 extends over 15 amino acids. V shed 0 bases and J shed 6 bases, with 14 bases lying between them. The germline V gene has CDR1 LGHNA and CDR2 YNFKEQ. In nucleotides, the CDR3 is TGTGCCAGCAGCCAAGATAATTCGGGGTACGCTGAAGCTTTCTTT. Translated, it gives CASSQDNSGYAEAFF.

CDR3 amino acids: CASGELAGGHETQYF. The DNA of the CDR3 is TGTGCCAGCGGGGAACTCGCGGGGGGGCATGAGACCCAGTACTTC. The J gene is TRBJ2-5, the V gene TRBV2, with TRBD2 matching over 9 bases. Germline assignment: CDR1 SNHLY and CDR2 FYNNEI. This CDR3 region has 15 residues. The trim removed 8 bases at V and 5 bases at J, leaving 12 bases unmatched.

The genes are TRBV2 and TRBJ2-7, with 7 nucleotides matching TRBD2. This CDR3 has 14 residues. The V and J ends lost 11 bases and 0 bases, in that order; junction bases with no gene match: 10. Germline CDR1 SNHLY, CDR2 FYNNEI. This CDR3 is CAGRRLASSYEQYF. For the CDR3, the DNA is TGTGCCGGACGCCGACTAGCCAGCTCCTACGAGCAGTACTTC.

This rearrangement joins TRBV23-1 to TRBJ1-3; 7 bases align to TRBD1. Being an ORF, TRBV23-1 has a function that is uncertain. This CDR3 region has 16 residues. The V and J ends lost 4 bases and 1 base, in that order; junction bases with no gene match: 7. In DNA form, the CDR3 reads TGCGCCAGCAGTCCTAGGAGACAGGGATCTGGAAACACCATATATTTT. Translating gives CASSPRRQGSGNTIYF.

This chain joins TRBV7-2 and TRBJ2-3; 7 positions agree with TRBD2. CDR3 length: 15 residues. J was trimmed by 6 bases and V by 5 bases; bases with no gene match: 11. CDR1 and CDR2 (germline): SGHTA, FQGNSA. The CDR3 here is CASSPMTSSRDTQYF. CDR3 nucleotides: TGTGCCAGCAGCCCGATGACTAGCTCAAGGGATACGCAGTATTTT.

This sequence joins TRBV5-4 and TRBJ2-5; 11 bases line up with TRBD2. Trimming took 4 bases from V and 2 from J; bases not matched to a gene: 4. Germline V gene data show CDR1 as SGHNT and CDR2 as YYREEE (reference sequence). There are 15 residues in the CDR3. The CDR3 reads CASSGSSGGQETQYF. Written as DNA, the CDR3 is TGTGCCAGCAGCGGATCTAGCGGGGGGCAAGAGACCCAGTACTTC.

J is TRBJ2-2 and V is TRBV29-1; possibly TRBD2 for D (6 bases). From germline, CDR1 is SQVTM and CDR2 ANQGSEA. This CDR3 region has 11 residues. V lost 7 bases to trimming and J lost 8 bases, with 11 bases between them. The CDR3 sequence: CSGGTGGELFF. CDR3 nucleotide sequence: TGCAGCGGCGGGACTGGTGGGGAGCTGTTTTTT.